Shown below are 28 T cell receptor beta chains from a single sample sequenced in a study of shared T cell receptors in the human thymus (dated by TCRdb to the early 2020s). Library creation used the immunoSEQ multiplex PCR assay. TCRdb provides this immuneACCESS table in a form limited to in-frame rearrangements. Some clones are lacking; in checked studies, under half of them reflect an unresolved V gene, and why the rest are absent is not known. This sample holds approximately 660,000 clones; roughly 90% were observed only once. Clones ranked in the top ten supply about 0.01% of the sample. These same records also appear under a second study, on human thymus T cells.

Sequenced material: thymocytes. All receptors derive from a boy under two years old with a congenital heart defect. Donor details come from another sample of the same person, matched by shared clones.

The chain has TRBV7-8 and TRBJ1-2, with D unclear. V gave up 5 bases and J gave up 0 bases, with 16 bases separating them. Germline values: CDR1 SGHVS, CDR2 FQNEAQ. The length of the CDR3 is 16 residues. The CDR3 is CASSPKIKTANYGYTF. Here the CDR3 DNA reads TGTGCCAGCAGCCCTAAAATAAAAACGGCTAACTATGGCTACACCTTC.

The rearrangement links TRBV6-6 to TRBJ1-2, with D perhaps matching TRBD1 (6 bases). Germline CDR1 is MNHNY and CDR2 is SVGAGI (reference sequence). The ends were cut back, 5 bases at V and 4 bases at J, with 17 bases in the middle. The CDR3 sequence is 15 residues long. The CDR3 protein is CASSGTGGDTYGYTF. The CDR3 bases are TGTGCCAGCAGTGGCACGGGGGGGGACACCTATGGCTACACCTTC.

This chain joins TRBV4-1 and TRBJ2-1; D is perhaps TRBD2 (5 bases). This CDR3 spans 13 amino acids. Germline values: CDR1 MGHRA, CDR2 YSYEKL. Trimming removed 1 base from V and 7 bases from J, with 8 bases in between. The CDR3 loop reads CASSQGRGNEQFF. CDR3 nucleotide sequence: TGCGCCAGCAGCCAAGGAAGAGGGAATGAGCAGTTCTTC.

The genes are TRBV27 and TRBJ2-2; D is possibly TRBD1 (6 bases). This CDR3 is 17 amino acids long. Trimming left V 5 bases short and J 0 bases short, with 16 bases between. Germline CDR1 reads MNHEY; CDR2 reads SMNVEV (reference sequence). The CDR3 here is CASSPKQGAANTGELFF. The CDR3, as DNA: TGTGCCAGCAGTCCAAAACAGGGAGCGGCGAACACCGGGGAGCTGTTTTTT.

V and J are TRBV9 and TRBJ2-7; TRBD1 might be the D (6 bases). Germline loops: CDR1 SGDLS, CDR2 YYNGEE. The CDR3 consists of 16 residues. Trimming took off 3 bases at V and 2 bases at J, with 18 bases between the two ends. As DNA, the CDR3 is TGTGCCAGCAGCGCAGGGCGGACAGCGAACCCCTACGAGCAGTACTTC. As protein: CASSAGRTANPYEQYF. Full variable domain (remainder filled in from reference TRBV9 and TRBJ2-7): DSGVTQTPKHLITATGQRVTLRCSPRSGDLSVYWYQQSLDQGLQFLIQYYNGEERAKGNILERFSAQQFPDLHSELNLSSLELGDSALYFCASSAGRTANPYEQYFGPGTRLTVT.

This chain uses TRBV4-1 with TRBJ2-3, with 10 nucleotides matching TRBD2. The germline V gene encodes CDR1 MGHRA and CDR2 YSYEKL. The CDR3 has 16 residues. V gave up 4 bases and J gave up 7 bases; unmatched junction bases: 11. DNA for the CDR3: TGCGCCAGCAGCCCGAGGGGTAGCGGGAGGTCAAATACGCAGTATTTT. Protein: CASSPRGSGRSNTQYF.

The CDR3 loop reads CASSPGEGSDTQYF. The CDR3 DNA is TGTGCCAGCAGCCCCGGGGAAGGGAGCGATACGCAGTATTTT. The gene calls are TRBV11-2 and TRBJ2-3; tentatively, D is TRBD2 (5 bases). The CDR3 has 14 amino acids. The germline V gene encodes CDR1 SGHAT and CDR2 FQNNGV. V lost 5 bases and J 6 bases, leaving 15 bases between the germline ends.

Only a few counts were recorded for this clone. CDR3 sequence: CAVVAGGPTDTQYF. DNA for the CDR3: TGTGCCGTCGTAGCGGGAGGGCCTACAGATACGCAGTATTTT. The V gene is TRBV19, the J gene TRBJ2-3, with 11 bases that match TRBD2. V was pared by 11 bases and J by 3 bases, with 7 bases of the junction left unmatched. This CDR3 is 14 amino acids long. Germline CDR1 LNHDA, CDR2 SQIVND (reference sequence).

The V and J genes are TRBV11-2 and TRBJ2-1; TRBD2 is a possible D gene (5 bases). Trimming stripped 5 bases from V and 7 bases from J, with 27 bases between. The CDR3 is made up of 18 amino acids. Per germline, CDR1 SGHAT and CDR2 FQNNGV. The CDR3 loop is CASSTQIGHSETGNEQFF. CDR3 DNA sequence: TGTGCCAGCAGCACACAGATCGGGCATAGCGAGACCGGGAATGAGCAGTTCTTC.

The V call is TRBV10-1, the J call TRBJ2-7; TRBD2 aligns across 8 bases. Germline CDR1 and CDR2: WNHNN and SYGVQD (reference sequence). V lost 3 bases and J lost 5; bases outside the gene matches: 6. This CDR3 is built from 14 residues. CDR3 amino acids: CASSDTSGGHEQYF. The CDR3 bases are TGCGCCAGCAGTGATACTAGCGGCGGCCACGAGCAGTACTTC.

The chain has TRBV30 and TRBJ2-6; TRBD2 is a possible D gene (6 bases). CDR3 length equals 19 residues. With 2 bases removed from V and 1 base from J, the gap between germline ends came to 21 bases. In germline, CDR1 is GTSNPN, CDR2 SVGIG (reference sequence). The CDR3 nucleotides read TGTGCCTGGAGTTCGTTGGTGGCTTCCCGGGGGTCTGGGGCCAACGTCCTGACTTTC. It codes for CAWSSLVASRGSGANVLTF.

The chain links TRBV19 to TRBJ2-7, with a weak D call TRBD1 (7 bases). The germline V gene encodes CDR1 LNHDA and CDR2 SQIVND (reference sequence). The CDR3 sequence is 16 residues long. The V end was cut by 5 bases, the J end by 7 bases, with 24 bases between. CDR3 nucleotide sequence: TGTGCCAGTAGTCGCCCTGGGGGGACAGCCCCCTGGGAGCAGTACTTC. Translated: CASSRPGGTAPWEQYF.

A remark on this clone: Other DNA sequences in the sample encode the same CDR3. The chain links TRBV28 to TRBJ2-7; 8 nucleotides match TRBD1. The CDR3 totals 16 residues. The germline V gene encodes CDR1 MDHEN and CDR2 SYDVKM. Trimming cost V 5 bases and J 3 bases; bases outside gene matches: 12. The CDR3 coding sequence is TGTGCCAGCAGTCCACCTCGGACAGGGTGGGGCTACGAGCAGTACTTC. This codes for CASSPPRTGWGYEQYF.

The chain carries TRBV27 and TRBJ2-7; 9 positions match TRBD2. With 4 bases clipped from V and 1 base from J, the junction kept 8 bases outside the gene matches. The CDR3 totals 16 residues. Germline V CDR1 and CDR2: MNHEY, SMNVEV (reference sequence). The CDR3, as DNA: TGTGCCAGCAGTTCAAACAGGACTAGCGCTTCCTACGAGCAGTACTTC. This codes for CASSSNRTSASYEQYF.

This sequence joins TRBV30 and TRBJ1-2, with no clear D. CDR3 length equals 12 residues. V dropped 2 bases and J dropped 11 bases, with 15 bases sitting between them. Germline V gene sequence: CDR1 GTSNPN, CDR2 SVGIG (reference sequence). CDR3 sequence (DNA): TGTGCCTGGAGTACCTCACACGGAGGATACACCTTC. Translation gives CAWSTSHGGYTF.

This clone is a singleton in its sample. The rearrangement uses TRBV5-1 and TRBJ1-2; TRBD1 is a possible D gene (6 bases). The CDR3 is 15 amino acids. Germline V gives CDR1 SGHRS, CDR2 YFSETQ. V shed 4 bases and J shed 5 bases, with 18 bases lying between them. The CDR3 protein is CASSPRPGHSYGYTF. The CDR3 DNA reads TGCGCCAGCAGCCCCCGCCCGGGACACTCGTATGGCTACACCTTC. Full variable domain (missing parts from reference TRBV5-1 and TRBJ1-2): KAGVTQTPRYLIKTRGQQVTLSCSPISGHRSVSWYQQTPGQGLQFLFEYFSETQRNKGNFPGRFSGRQFSNSRSEMNVSTLELGDSALYLCASSPRPGHSYGYTFGSGTRLTVV.

CDR3 loop: CASSQVSPPGGVYNEQFF. CDR3 nucleotides: TGCGCCAGCAGCCAAGTATCCCCCCCGGGAGGGGTCTACAATGAGCAGTTCTTC. The V and J genes are TRBV4-1 and TRBJ2-1, with 8 bases matching TRBD2. Germline V lookup: CDR1 MGHRA, CDR2 YSYEKL. J lost 3 bases, V lost 1 base, and 11 bases had no gene match. The CDR3 contains 18 residues.

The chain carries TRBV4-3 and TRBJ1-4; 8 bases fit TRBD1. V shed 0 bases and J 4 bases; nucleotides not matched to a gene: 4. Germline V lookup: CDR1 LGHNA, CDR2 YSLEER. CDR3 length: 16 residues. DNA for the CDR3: TGCGCCAGCAGCCAAGATCTGACAGGGGTTAATGAAAAACTGTTTTTT. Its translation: CASSQDLTGVNEKLFF.

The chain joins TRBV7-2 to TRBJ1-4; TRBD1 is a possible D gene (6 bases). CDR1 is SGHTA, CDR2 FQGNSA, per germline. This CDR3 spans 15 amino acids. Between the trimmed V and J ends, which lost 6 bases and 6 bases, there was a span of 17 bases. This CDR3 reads CASSSPFRGDEKLFF. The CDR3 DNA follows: TGTGCCAGCAGTTCTCCGTTCAGGGGAGATGAAAAACTGTTTTTT.

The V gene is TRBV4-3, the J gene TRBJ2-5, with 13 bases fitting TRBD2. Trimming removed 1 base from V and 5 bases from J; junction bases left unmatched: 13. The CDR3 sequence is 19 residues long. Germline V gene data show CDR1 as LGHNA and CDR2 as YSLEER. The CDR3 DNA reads TGCGCCAGCAGCCAAGGTTTCGGACTAGCGGGAGTAGTTTCTGAGACCCAGTACTTC. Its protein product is CASSQGFGLAGVVSETQYF.

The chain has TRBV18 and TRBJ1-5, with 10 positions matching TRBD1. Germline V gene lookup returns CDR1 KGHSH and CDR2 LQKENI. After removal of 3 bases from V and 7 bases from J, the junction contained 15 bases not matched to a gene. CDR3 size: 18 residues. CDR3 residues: CASSPGQGNPSPSQPQHF. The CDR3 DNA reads TGTGCCAGCTCACCGGGACAGGGGAATCCCTCACCAAGCCAGCCCCAGCATTTT.

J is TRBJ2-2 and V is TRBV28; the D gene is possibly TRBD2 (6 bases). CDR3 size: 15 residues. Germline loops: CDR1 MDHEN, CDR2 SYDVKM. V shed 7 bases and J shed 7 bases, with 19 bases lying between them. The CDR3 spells CASTVAGIPGGELFF. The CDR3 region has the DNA TGTGCCAGCACGGTCGCGGGGATCCCAGGCGGGGAGCTGTTTTTT.

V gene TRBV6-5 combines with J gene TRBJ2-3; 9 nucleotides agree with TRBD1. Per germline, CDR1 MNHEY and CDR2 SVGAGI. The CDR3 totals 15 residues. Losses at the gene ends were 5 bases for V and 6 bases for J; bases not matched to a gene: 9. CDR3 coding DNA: TGTGCCAGCAGTCCTCGGGACAGGGTCTCCGATACGCAGTATTTT. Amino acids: CASSPRDRVSDTQYF.

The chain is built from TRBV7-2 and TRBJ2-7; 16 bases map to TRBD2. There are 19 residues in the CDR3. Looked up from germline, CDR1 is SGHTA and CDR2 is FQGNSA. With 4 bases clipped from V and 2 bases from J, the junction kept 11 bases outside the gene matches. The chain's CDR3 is CASSSGGGLAGGWAYEQYF. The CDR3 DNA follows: TGTGCCAGCAGCTCCGGGGGGGGACTAGCGGGAGGGTGGGCCTACGAGCAGTACTTC.

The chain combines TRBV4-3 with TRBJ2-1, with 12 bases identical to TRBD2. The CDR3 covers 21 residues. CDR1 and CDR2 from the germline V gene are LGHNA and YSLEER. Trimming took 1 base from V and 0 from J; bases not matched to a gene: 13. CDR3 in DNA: TGCGCCAGCAGCCAAGGTTGGGCTAGCGGGAGGGTGGTGGGCTCCTACAATGAGCAGTTCTTC. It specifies CASSQGWASGRVVGSYNEQFF.

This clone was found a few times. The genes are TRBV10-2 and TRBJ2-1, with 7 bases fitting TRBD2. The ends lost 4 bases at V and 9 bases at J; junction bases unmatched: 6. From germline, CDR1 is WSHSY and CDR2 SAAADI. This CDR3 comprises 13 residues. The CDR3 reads CASSGTRPFEQFF. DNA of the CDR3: TGCGCCAGCAGTGGGACTAGGCCGTTTGAGCAGTTCTTC.

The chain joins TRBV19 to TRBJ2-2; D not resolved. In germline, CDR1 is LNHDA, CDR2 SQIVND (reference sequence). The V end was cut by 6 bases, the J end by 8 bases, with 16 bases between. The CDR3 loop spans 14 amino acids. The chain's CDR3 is CASSPGEVVGELFF. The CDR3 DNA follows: TGTGCCAGTAGCCCGGGTGAGGTCGTGGGGGAGCTGTTTTTT.

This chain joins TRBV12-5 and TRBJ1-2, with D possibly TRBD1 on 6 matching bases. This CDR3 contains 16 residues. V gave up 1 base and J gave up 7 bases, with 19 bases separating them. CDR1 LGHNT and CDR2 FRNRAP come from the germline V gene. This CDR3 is CASGLATSPGGRGYTF. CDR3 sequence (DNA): TGTGCTAGTGGTTTGGCCACCAGCCCGGGGGGCCGTGGCTACACCTTC.